A single sample is the source of the 32 T cell receptor beta chains below, sequenced in a study of T cell repertoires in cytomegalovirus infection. These TCRs' antigens remain unknown. TCRdb passed the reads through MiXCR, listing each CDR3 protein once. The sample holds 360,000 or so distinct CDR3 sequences; roughly 34% are singletons and the top ten take roughly 13%. The material sequenced was cultured PBMCs, taken from culture after CMV antigen stimulation. All receptors come from a human donor in good health (CMV status not recorded). Some clones in this sample may be carry-over from other donors' samples.

This clonotype has only a few counts. J is TRBJ2-7 and V is TRBV7-2, with 11 bases aligning to TRBD2. Germline assignment: CDR1 SGHTA and CDR2 FQGNSA. J lost 4 bases, V lost 5 bases, and 7 bases had no gene match. The CDR3 loop spans 15 amino acids. CDR3: CASSKLAGVEYEQYF. The CDR3 coding sequence is TGTGCCAGCAGCAAACTAGCGGGAGTTGAATACGAGCAGTACTTC.

This clonotype turned up a few times. The gene calls are TRBV12-3 or TRBV12-4 and TRBJ2-1; 11 bases map to TRBD2. The junction had 5 bases not matched to a gene; V was cut back by 5 bases and J by 2 bases. CDR3 length: 16 residues. CDR3 sequence reads: CASSVLAGGPYNEQFF. In DNA form, the CDR3 reads TGTGCCAGCAGTGTTTTAGCGGGAGGGCCCTACAATGAGCAGTTCTTC.

This clonotype has more than one count but fewer than ten. This chain joins TRBV28 and TRBJ2-3; 7 positions match TRBD2. After removal of 6 bases from V and 2 bases from J, the junction contained 11 bases not matched to a gene. This CDR3 is 16 amino acids long. Germline V gene sequence: CDR1 MDHEN, CDR2 SYDVKM. The CDR3 region is CASSTPLAVFTDTQYF. The CDR3 DNA sequence: TGTGCCAGCAGCACCCCCCTAGCGGTCTTCACAGATACGCAGTATTTT.

The chain has TRBV3-1 and TRBJ2-4, with D unresolved. Germline CDR1 is LGHDT and CDR2 is YNNKEL (reference sequence). This CDR3 has 12 residues. V was trimmed by 3 bases and J by 15 bases, leaving 15 bases between them. The CDR3 DNA follows: TGTGCCAGCAGCCAGAGTAGTCAAGAGTGGTACTTC. Translation: CASSQSSQEWYF.

The V gene is TRBV28, the J gene TRBJ2-7; tentative D call: TRBD2 (6 bases). Trimming removed 6 bases at V and 4 bases at J, with 16 bases between. CDR1 is MDHEN, CDR2 SYDVKM, per germline. The CDR3 length is 14 residues. The CDR3, as DNA: TGTGCCAGCAGCCAATCCGGGAGACGATACGAGCAGTACTTC. This encodes CASSQSGRRYEQYF.

This rearrangement joins TRBV29-1 to TRBJ2-5, with D unclear. The CDR3 runs 12 residues. The germline CDR1 and CDR2 sequences are SQVTM and ANQGSEA. V was cut by 3 bases and J by 5 bases, with 10 bases left in between. The chain's CDR3 is CSVEGLAETQYF. The CDR3 DNA sequence: TGCAGCGTTGAGGGATTAGCCGAGACCCAGTACTTC.

The chain uses TRBV6-5 and TRBJ1-1; 9 bases map to TRBD1. V trimming: 2 bases; J trimming: 6 bases; junction bases outside the gene matches: 4. Germline V gene data show CDR1 as MNHEY and CDR2 as SVGAGI. This CDR3 spans 14 amino acids. CDR3 region: CASSYGTGTSEAFF. CDR3 coding DNA: TGTGCCAGCAGTTACGGGACAGGGACGTCTGAAGCTTTCTTT.

The gene calls are TRBV9 and TRBJ2-5; 8 bases align to TRBD1. CDR3 size: 15 residues. CDR1 is SGDLS, CDR2 YYNGEE, per germline. V lost 1 base and J lost 4; bases outside the gene matches: 6. Written as DNA, the CDR3 is TGTGCCAGCAGCGTAACAGGACAGGGTGGAGAGACCCAGTACTTC. Protein sequence: CASSVTGQGGETQYF.

The rearrangement uses TRBV4-1 and TRBJ2-1; TRBD2 aligns across 8 bases. V was clipped by 0 bases and J by 6 bases; unmatched bases: 13. Germline V lookup: CDR1 MGHRA, CDR2 YSYEKL. The CDR3 is made up of 18 amino acids. The CDR3 loop is CASSQEVWRGRMFNEQFF. Written as DNA, the CDR3 is TGCGCCAGCAGCCAAGAGGTTTGGCGCGGGAGGATGTTCAATGAGCAGTTCTTC.

The chain is built from TRBV6-8 and TRBJ2-7, with TRBD2 as a possible D gene (6 bases). CDR1 is MNHGY, CDR2 SAAAGT, per germline. The length of the CDR3 is 14 residues. V dropped 6 bases and J dropped 3 bases, with 15 bases sitting between them. CDR3 sequence (DNA): TGTGCCAGCAGAAACGACGGGAGAGGCTACGAGCAGTACGTC. It specifies CASRNDGRGYEQYV.

The V gene is TRBV7-8, the J gene TRBJ2-3; D is undetermined. The germline V gene encodes CDR1 SGHVS and CDR2 FQNEAQ. The length of the CDR3 is 15 residues. V lost 5 bases, J lost 2 bases, and 14 bases lay in between. The CDR3 DNA follows: TGTGCCAGCAGCGCCTCTAACGGAATCACAGATACGCAGTATTTT. It translates to CASSASNGITDTQYF.

The chain couples TRBV15 to TRBJ2-3; TRBD2 is a possible D gene (6 bases). CDR3 length: 14 residues. Germline values: CDR1 LNHNV, CDR2 YYDKDF (reference sequence). The V end was cut by 2 bases, the J end by 0 bases, with 6 bases between. CDR3 loop: CATSRLASTDTQYF. CDR3 in DNA: TGTGCCACCAGCAGACTAGCGAGCACAGATACGCAGTATTTT.

The rearrangement uses TRBV19 and TRBJ2-2; D remains unclear. Trimming shortened V by 2 bases and J by 0 bases, and 7 bases separated the two germline ends. The CDR3 totals 15 residues. The germline V gene encodes CDR1 LNHDA and CDR2 SQIVND (reference sequence). The CDR3 DNA reads as TGTGCCAGTAGTATACGGCTTTCGAACACCGGGGAGCTGTTTTTT. It yields the protein CASSIRLSNTGELFF. The variable domain in full, with the rest retrieved from reference TRBV19 and TRBJ2-2, is DGGITQSPKYLFRKEGQNVTLSCEQNLNHDAMYWYRQDPGQGLRLIYYSQIVNDFQKGDIAEGYSVSREKKESFPLTVTSAQKNPTAFYLCASSIRLSNTGELFFGEGSRLTVL.

This clonotype was found many times. V usage is TRBV7-2 and J usage is TRBJ2-2, with TRBD2 as a possible D gene (6 bases). This CDR3 is built from 16 residues. Trimming shortened V by 3 bases and J by 1 base, and 12 bases separated the two germline ends. Germline V lookup: CDR1 SGHTA, CDR2 FQGNSA. CDR3 region: CASSFFGGENTGELFF. The CDR3 bases are TGTGCCAGCAGCTTCTTCGGCGGGGAGAACACCGGGGAGCTGTTTTTT.

Many counts were recorded for this clonotype. V and J are TRBV7-8 and TRBJ1-2; D is perhaps TRBD1 (6 bases). The CDR3 consists of 13 residues. Germline V gene data show CDR1 as SGHVS and CDR2 as FQNEAQ. The V end lost 5 bases, the J end lost 4 bases, and 11 bases lay between the germline ends. CDR3 amino acids: CASSDTGPYGYTF. The CDR3 bases are TGTGCCAGCAGCGATACAGGGCCCTATGGCTACACCTTC.

V gene TRBV19 combines with J gene TRBJ1-1; D uncertain. V was cut by 9 bases and J by 1 base, with 15 bases left in between. This CDR3 is 14 amino acids long. CDR1 LNHDA and CDR2 SQIVND come from the germline V gene (reference sequence). CDR3 residues: CASNGHRENTEAFF. The CDR3 region has the DNA TGTGCCAGCAACGGGCACCGAGAGAACACTGAAGCTTTCTTT.

This clonotype showed up many times. The J gene is TRBJ2-3, the V gene TRBV7-2; D uncertain. Germline CDR1 reads SGHTA; CDR2 reads FQGNSA. Trimming cost V 2 bases and J 6 bases, with 15 bases left between them. The CDR3 consists of 15 residues. In DNA, the CDR3 is TGTGCCAGCAGCTTAATGTCCGATCCCAGGGATACGCAGTATTTT. Translating gives CASSLMSDPRDTQYF.

The chain has TRBV28 and TRBJ2-5, with D maybe TRBD1 (6 bases). The CDR3 is 15 residues long. Germline CDR1 is MDHEN and CDR2 is SYDVKM. Trimming left V 7 bases short and J 4 bases short, with 19 bases between. The CDR3, as DNA: TGTGCCAGCAACCTACCACAGGGTGGAGCAGAGACCCAGTACTTC. Amino acids: CASNLPQGGAETQYF.

The table lists this clonotype with a count of one. This chain links TRBV28 with TRBJ1-2; no clear D gene. CDR3 length: 14 amino acids. V lost 5 bases, J lost 7 bases, and 17 bases lay in between. Germline CDR1 reads MDHEN; CDR2 reads SYDVKM. The CDR3 sequence is CASSLTPHWGGYTF. The CDR3 bases are TGTGCCAGCAGTCTGACACCCCACTGGGGTGGCTACACCTTC.

Ten or more counts support this clonotype. The chain links TRBV7-3 to TRBJ2-1, with 14 bases aligning to TRBD2. V trimming: 5 bases; J trimming: 0 bases; junction bases outside the gene matches: 6. CDR1 and CDR2 from the germline V gene are SGHTA and FQGTGA. The CDR3 consists of 18 residues. This chain's CDR3 is CASSPRLAGGSSYNEQFF. The CDR3 nucleotides read TGTGCCAGCAGCCCTCGACTAGCGGGAGGGAGCTCCTACAATGAGCAGTTCTTC.

The chain couples TRBV27 to TRBJ2-2, with 10 bases identical to TRBD2. The CDR3 sequence is 16 residues long. J was trimmed by 6 bases and V by 7 bases; bases with no gene match: 11. CDR1 is MNHEY, CDR2 SMNVEV, per germline (reference sequence). The CDR3 sequence: CASTTSGRAIAGELFF. The CDR3 region has the DNA TGTGCCAGCACGACGAGCGGGAGGGCCATAGCCGGGGAGCTGTTTTTT.

This clonotype was detected ten times or more. The chain links TRBV7-2 to TRBJ1-5, with 10 nucleotides matching TRBD1. The CDR3 totals 15 residues. Germline values: CDR1 SGHTA, CDR2 FQGNSA. Trimming cost V 3 bases and J 1 base; bases outside gene matches: 0. The CDR3 DNA reads as TGTGCCAGCAGCTTGGGACAGGGGAGCAATCAGCCCCAGCATTTT. It translates to CASSLGQGSNQPQHF.

The CDR3 is CASSFTPIPGQGRAEAFF. CDR3 nucleotide sequence: TGTGCCAGCAGTTTCACCCCCATTCCGGGACAGGGACGGGCTGAAGCTTTCTTT. The chain links TRBV27 to TRBJ1-1, with 9 bases fitting TRBD1. With V trimmed by 3 bases and J by 6 bases, 17 bases remained unmatched. The length of the CDR3 is 18 residues. Germline V CDR1 and CDR2: MNHEY, SMNVEV (reference sequence).

In this sample, this clonotype turned up a few times. The rearrangement uses TRBV11-3 and TRBJ2-5; 14 bases are shared with TRBD2. The CDR3 runs to 16 residues. In germline, CDR1 is SGHNT, CDR2 YENEEA. The V and J ends lost 5 bases and 5 bases, in that order; junction bases with no gene match: 7. CDR3 loop: CASSPRLAGGPETQYF. DNA for the CDR3: TGTGCCAGCAGCCCGAGACTAGCGGGAGGGCCGGAGACCCAGTACTTC. Drawing the rest from reference TRBV11-3 and TRBJ2-5, the complete variable domain is EAGVVQSPRYKIIEKKQPVAFWCNPISGHNTLYWYLQNLGQGPELLIRYENEEAVDDSQLPKDRFSAERLKGVDSTLKIQPAELGDSAVYLCASSPRLAGGPETQYFGPGTRLLVL.

The chain is built from TRBV10-3 and TRBJ2-2, with 7 positions matching TRBD1. J lost 3 bases, V lost 4 bases, and 2 bases had no gene match. The CDR3 consists of 14 residues. The germline CDR1 and CDR2 sequences are ENHRY and SYGVKD. CDR3 residues: CAISGGQDTGELFF. As DNA, the CDR3 is TGTGCCATCAGTGGAGGACAGGACACCGGGGAGCTGTTTTTT.

This clonotype was seen a handful of times. This chain joins TRBV5-4 and TRBJ1-1; TRBD1 might be the D (6 bases). Trimming shortened V by 3 bases and J by 0 bases, and 12 bases separated the two germline ends. CDR1 and CDR2 (germline): SGHNT, YYREEE (reference sequence). The CDR3 covers 15 residues. The CDR3 protein is CASSSGGRMNTEAFF. The CDR3 nucleotides read TGTGCCAGCAGCTCCGGGGGGCGGATGAACACTGAAGCTTTCTTT.

This clonotype was counted between two and nine times. The chain links TRBV4-1 to TRBJ2-3; TRBD1 is a possible D gene (5 bases). In germline, CDR1 is MGHRA, CDR2 YSYEKL. This CDR3 has 15 residues. V was cut by 0 bases and J by 5 bases, with 12 bases left in between. For the CDR3, the DNA is TGCGCCAGCAGCCAAGATCCAGGGTGGAAAGATACGCAGTATTTT. Its protein is CASSQDPGWKDTQYF.

For this clonotype: No conserved phenylalanine or tryptophan ends this CDR3, so it is likely a read error. It is unclear where the CDR3 begins or ends on the DNA, so no DNA is shown, and the CDR3 is as TCRdb lists it. V usage is TRBV5-5 and J usage is TRBJ1-1; no DNA check was done on the table's D call, TRBD1. Germline V gene data show CDR1 as SGHKS and CDR2 as YYEKEE (reference sequence). The CDR3 region is 14 residues in length, termini included. CDR3 region: CASSLGFREVDRTS.

The chain combines TRBV28 with TRBJ1-5; TRBD1 is a possible D gene (5 bases). CDR3 length: 14 amino acids. V lost 3 bases, J lost 3 bases, and 9 bases lay in between. From germline, CDR1 is MDHEN and CDR2 SYDVKM. The CDR3 region is CASSLSQVNQPQHF. In DNA form, the CDR3 reads TGTGCCAGCAGTTTGTCACAGGTCAATCAGCCCCAGCATTTT.

This chain joins TRBV12-3 or TRBV12-4 and TRBJ1-5; weak D call: TRBD1 (5 bases). The ends were cut back, 4 bases at V and 7 bases at J, with 23 bases in the middle. The CDR3 covers 17 residues. CDR3 residues: CASSYQLGPSPPQPQHF. The CDR3 bases are TGTGCCAGCAGTTACCAGTTGGGACCTTCCCCGCCCCAGCCCCAGCATTTT.

CDR3 protein: CASGGQGAYNEQFF. CDR3 DNA sequence: TGTGCCAGTGGGGGACAGGGGGCCTACAATGAGCAGTTCTTC. The chain recombines TRBV19 with TRBJ2-1, with 11 bases that match TRBD1. The CDR3 length is 14 residues. Germline assignment: CDR1 LNHDA and CDR2 SQIVND (reference sequence). Trimming at V came to 8 bases and at J to 2 bases, leaving 2 bases not matched to a gene.

In this sample, this clonotype turned up many times. The chain has TRBV7-3 and TRBJ2-2, with 12 positions matching TRBD2. This CDR3 has 14 amino acids. The V gene end was trimmed by 8 bases and the J gene end by 6 bases; junction bases not matched to a gene: 4. CDR1 and CDR2 (germline): SGHTA, FQGTGA. The DNA of the CDR3 is TGTGCCAGCTCGGGACTAGCGGGCTCCGGGGAGCTGTTTTTT. Protein sequence: CASSGLAGSGELFF.